This T cell receptor (beta chain) was documented in a study of blood T cell repertoires in COVID-19. For the study at large: Acute and convalescent COVID-19 samples came from the United States, Italy and Spain. The cDNA or gDNA used as material had been derived from T cells, B-cell-depleted T cells, or PBMCs.

In the original workflow: Researchers report that nucleated cell counts were estimated from reference gene primer amplification. Libraries were prepared by immunoSEQ multiplex PCR; TCRdb keeps only in-frame clonotypes and omits some of them. V, J and clone size were drawn from that table, and D and trimming were deduced from the DNA. The sample has roughly 330,000 clones; around 87% are singletons. This clone was picked up one time. The CDR3 loop spans 13 amino acids. V dropped 6 bases and J dropped 8; count of bases not matched to a gene: 10. In germline, CDR1 is SGHRS, CDR2 YFSETQ. The J gene is TRBJ1-1, the V gene TRBV5-1, with 7 bases matching TRBD1. The clonotype comes from a woman aged 50 to 65 with active or convalescent COVID-19. The sample consisted of peripheral blood. CDR3 nucleotides: TGCGCCAGCAACCCGGCCCCGGACAGGGAAGCTTTCTTT. Translation gives CASNPAPDREAFF.